The following is a T cell receptor beta chain sequence with its context. Germline V CDR1 and CDR2: SQVTM, ANQGSEA. J gave up 2 bases and V 5 bases, and 2 bases lay outside the gene matches. The CDR3 covers 12 residues. The data are from a study of blood T cell repertoires in COVID-19. For the study at large: The United States, Italy and Spain were the sources of the acute and convalescent COVID-19 samples. PBMCs, B-cell-depleted T cells, or T cells provided the cDNA or gDNA that made up the material.

As originally analysed: Estimated nucleated cell counts came from reference gene primer amplification. Clones were read by immunoSEQ multiplex PCR, and TCRdb kept only the in-frame ones, dropping some. The DNA was the basis for D and trimming; V, J and clone size are from that table. The top ten clones hold roughly 8% of a sample with some 170,000 clones, 75% to 90% of them seen once. The chain employs TRBV29-1 and TRBJ1-2; 7 nucleotides agree with TRBD1. Sequences were obtained from peripheral blood. The TCR sequence derives from an older woman with acute or convalescent COVID-19. In DNA form, the CDR3 reads TGCAGCGTTCCAGGGGGGAACTATGGCTACACCTTC. This sequence encodes CSVPGGNYGYTF.